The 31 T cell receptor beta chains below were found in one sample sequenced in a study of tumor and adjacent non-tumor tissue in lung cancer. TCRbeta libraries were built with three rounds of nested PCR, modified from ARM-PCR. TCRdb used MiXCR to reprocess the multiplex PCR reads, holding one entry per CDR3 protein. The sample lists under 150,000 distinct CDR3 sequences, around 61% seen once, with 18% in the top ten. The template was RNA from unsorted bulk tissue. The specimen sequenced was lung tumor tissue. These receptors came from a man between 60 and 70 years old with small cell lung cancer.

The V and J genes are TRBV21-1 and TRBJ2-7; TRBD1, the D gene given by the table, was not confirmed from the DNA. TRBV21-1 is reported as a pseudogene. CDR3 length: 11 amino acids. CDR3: CASSNVGTVRV. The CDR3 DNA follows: TGTGCCAGCAGCAACGTAGGGACAGTGAGGGTC.

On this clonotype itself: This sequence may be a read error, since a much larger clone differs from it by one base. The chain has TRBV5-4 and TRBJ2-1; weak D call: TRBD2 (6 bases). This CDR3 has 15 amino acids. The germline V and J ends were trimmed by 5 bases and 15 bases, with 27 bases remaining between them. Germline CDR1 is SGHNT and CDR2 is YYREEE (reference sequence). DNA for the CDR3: TGTGCCAGCAGTGAAAGCGGGTGGAGAGGAGGTAAAGGGTTCTTC. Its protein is CASSESGWRGGKGFF.

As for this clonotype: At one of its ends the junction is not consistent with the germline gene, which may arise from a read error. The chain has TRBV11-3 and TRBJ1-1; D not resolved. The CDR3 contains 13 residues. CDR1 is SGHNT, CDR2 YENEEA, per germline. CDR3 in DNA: TGTGTCAGCAGCTTAGAAGTGGGCACTGAAGCCTTCTTT. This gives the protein CVSSLEVGTEAFF.

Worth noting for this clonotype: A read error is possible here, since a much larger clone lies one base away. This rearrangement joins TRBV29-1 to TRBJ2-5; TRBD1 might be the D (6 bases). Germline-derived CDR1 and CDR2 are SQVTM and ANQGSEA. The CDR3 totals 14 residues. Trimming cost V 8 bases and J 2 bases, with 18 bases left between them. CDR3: CSTRPGHIQETQYF. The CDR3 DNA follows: TGCAGCACTCGACCGGGACACATACAAGAGACCCAGTACTTC.

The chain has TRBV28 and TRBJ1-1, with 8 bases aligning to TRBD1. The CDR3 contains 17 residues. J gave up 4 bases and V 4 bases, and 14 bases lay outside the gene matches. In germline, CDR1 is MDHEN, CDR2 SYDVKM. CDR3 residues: CASSSSLGGQGGTEAFF. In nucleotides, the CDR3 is TGTGCCAGCAGTTCAAGCCTTGGAGGACAGGGCGGCACTGAAGCTTTCTTT.

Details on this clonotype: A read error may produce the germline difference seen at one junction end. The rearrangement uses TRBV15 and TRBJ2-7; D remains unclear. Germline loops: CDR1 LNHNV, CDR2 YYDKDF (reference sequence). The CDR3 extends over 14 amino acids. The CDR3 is CDTSRYLSPAEQYF. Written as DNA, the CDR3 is TGTGACACCAGCAGATATCTGTCCCCCGCCGAGCAGTACTTC. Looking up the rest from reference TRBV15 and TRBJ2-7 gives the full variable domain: DAMVIQNPRYQVTQFGKPVTLSCSQTLNHNVMYWYQQKSSQAPKLLFHYYDKDFNNEADTPDNFQSRRPNTSFCFLDIRSPGLGDTAMYLCDTSRYLSPAEQYFGPGTRLTVT.

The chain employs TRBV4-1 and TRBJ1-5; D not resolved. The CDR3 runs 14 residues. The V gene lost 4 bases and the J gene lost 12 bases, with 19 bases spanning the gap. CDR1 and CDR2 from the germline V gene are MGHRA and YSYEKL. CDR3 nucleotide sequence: TGCGCCAGCAGCCTCGCAAGGAACAATCGGCGCCAGCATTTT. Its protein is CASSLARNNRRQHF.

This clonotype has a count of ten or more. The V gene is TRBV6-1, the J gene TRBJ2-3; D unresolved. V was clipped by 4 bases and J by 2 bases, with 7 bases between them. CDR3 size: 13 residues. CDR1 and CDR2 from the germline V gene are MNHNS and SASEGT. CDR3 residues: CASSAPSTDTQYF. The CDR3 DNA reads TGTGCCAGCAGTGCCCCTTCCACAGATACGCAGTATTTT.

CDR3 sequence (DNA): TGTGCCAGCAGCAGCGGGAGGGTTCTAAGCAAGCAGTACTTC. This codes for CASSSGRVLSKQYF. This chain joins TRBV12-3 or TRBV12-4 and TRBJ2-7; 10 bases map to TRBD2. The CDR3 runs to 14 residues. The V and J ends lost 6 bases and 8 bases, in that order; junction bases with no gene match: 10.

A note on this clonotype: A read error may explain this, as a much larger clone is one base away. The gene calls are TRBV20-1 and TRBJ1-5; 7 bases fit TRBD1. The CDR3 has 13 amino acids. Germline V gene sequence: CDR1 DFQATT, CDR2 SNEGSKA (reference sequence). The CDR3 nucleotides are TGCAGTGCTAGAGATAACAGGGGCCAGCCCCACCATTTT. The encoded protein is CSARDNRGQPHHF.

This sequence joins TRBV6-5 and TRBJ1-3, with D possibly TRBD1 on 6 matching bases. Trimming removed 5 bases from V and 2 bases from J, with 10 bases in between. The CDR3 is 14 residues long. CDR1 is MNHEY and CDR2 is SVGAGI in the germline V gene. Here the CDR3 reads CASSTGRPGNTIYF. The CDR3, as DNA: TGTGCCAGCAGTACAGGGCGCCCTGGAAACACCATATATTTT.

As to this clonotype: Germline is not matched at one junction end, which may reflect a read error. The CDR3 nucleotides are TGTGCTAGCAGCTTAGTATGGAACTATGGCTACACCTTC. This translates into CASSLVWNYGYTF. The rearrangement uses TRBV11-2 and TRBJ1-2; no clear D gene. This CDR3 is built from 13 residues. Germline assignment: CDR1 SGHAT and CDR2 FQNNGV. Together with reference TRBV11-2 and TRBJ1-2, the CDR3 gives the full variable domain: EAGVAQSPRYKIIEKRQSVAFWCNPISGHATLYWYQQILGQGPKLLIQFQNNGVVDDSQLPKDRFSAERLKGVDSTLKIQPAKLEDSAVYLCASSLVWNYGYTFGSGTRLTVV.

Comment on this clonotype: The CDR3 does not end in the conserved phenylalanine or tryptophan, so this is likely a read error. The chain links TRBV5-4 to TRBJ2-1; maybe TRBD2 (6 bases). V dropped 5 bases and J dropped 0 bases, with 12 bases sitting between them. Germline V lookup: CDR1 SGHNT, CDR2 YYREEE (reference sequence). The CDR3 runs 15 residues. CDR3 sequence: CASRGRLDSYNEQFY. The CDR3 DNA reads TGTGCCAGCAGGGGGAGACTAGACTCCTACAATGAGCAGTTCTAC.

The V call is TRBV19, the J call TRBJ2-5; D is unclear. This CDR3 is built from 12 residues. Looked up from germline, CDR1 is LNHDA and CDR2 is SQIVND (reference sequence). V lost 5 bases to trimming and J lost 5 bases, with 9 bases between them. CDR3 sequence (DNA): TGTGCCAGTAGTGCTAATAGGGAGACCCAGTACTTC. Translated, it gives CASSANRETQYF.

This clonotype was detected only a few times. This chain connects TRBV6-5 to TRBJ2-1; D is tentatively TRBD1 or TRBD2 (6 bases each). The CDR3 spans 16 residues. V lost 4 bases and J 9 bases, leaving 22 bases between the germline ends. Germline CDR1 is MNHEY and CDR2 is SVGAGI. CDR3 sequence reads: CASSSHRGRADGEQFF. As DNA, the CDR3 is TGTGCCAGCAGTTCTCACCGGGGGCGGGCGGACGGTGAGCAGTTCTTC.

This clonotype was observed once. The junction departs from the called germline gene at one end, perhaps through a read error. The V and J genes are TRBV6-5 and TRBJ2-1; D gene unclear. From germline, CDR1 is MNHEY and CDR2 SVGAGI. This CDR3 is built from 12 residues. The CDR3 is CVSSYVGGEQFF. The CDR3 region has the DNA TGTGTCAGCAGTTACGTCGGCGGTGAGCAGTTCTTC.

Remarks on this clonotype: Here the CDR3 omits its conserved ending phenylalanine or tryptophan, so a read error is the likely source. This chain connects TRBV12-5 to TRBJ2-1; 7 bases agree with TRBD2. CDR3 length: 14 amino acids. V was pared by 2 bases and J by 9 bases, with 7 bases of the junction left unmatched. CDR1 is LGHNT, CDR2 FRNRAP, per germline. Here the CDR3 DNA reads TGTGCTAGTGGTTTGTCTACTAGCGCGGGTGAGCAGTTCTCC. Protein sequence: CASGLSTSAGEQFS.

CDR3 in DNA: TGTGCCAGCAACTACCTGCGGCGAAACACAGGGGGCTTAGGGTCATCTTTCAATGAGCAGTTCTTC. It is translated as CASNYLRRNTGGLGSSFNEQFF. The chain combines TRBV11-2 with TRBJ2-1, with TRBD1 identical over 9 bases. CDR1 and CDR2 from the germline V gene are SGHAT and FQNNGV. The J segment lost 6 bases and the V segment lost 7 bases, leaving 31 bases of the junction unmatched. This CDR3 has 22 residues.

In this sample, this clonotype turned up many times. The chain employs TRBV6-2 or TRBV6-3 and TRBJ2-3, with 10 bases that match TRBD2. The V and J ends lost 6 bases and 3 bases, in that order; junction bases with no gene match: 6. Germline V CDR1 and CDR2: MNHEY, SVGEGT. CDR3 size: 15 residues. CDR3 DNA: TGTGCCAGCAGCACCGGGACTAGCGTAACAGATACGCAGTATTTT. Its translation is CASSTGTSVTDTQYF.

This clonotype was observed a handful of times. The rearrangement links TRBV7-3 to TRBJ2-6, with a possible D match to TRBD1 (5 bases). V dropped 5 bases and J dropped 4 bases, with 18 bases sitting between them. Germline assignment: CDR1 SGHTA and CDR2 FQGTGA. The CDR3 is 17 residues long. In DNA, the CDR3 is TGTGCCAGCAGCGCTCAGGGTCTTTTGGCAGGGGCCAACGTCCTGACTTTC. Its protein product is CASSAQGLLAGANVLTF.

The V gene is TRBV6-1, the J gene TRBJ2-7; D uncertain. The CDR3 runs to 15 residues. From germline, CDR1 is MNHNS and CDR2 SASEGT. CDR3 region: CANSEWWTASYEQYV. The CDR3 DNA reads TGTGCCAACAGTGAATGGTGGACGGCTTCCTACGAGCAGTACGTC.

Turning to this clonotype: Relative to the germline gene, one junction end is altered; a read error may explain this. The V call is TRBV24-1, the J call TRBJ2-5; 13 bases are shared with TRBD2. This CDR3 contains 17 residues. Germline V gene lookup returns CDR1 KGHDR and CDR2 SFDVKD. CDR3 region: CGTSDYGTSGALETQYF. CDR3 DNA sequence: TGTGGCACCAGTGACTACGGGACTAGCGGGGCCCTAGAGACCCAGTACTTC.

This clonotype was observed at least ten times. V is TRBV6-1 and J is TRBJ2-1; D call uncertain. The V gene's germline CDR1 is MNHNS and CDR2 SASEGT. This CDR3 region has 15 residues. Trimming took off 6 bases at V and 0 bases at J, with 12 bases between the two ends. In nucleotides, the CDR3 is TGTGCCAGCAGGGTGGCGTCCAGCTCCTACAATGAGCAGTTCTTC. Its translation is CASRVASSSYNEQFF.

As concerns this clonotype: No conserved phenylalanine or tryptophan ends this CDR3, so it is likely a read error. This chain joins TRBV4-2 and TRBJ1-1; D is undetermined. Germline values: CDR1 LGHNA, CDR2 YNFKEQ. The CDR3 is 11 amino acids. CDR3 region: CASSLNIEAFI. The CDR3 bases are TGTGCCAGCAGCCTGAACATTGAAGCTTTCATT.

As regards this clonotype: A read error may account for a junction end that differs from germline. CDR3 bases: TGTGCCGGCACCCCGGGGGTGATGAACACCGAAGCTTTCTTT. It yields the protein CAGTPGVMNTEAFF. V is TRBV11-2 and J is TRBJ1-1; TRBD1 is a possible D gene (5 bases). This CDR3 has 14 amino acids. Germline loops: CDR1 SGHAT, CDR2 FQNNGV.

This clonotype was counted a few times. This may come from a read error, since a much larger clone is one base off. CDR3 in amino acids: CASSLDSVETQYF. CDR3 sequence (DNA): TGTGCCAGCAGCTTGGACAGTGTGGAGACCCAGTACTTC. The V and J genes are TRBV11-2 and TRBJ2-5; D is possibly TRBD1 (6 bases). The CDR3 contains 13 residues. The germline gives CDR1 SGHAT, CDR2 FQNNGV. V shed 3 bases and J shed 5 bases, with 10 bases lying between them.

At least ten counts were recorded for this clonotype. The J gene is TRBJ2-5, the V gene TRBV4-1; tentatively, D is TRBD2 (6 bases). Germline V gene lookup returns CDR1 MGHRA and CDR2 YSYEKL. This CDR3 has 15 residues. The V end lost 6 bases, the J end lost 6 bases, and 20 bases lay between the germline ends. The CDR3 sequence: CASSLATGGMKTQYF. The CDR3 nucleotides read TGCGCCAGCAGTCTGGCCACAGGCGGGATGAAGACCCAGTACTTC.

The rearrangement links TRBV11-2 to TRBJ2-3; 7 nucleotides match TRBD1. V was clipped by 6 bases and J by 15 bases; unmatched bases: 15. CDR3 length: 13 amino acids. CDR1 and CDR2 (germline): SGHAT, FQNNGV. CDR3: CASRRQGTDTKYF. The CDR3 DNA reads TGTGCCAGCAGACGACAGGGCACAGATACGAAATATTTT.

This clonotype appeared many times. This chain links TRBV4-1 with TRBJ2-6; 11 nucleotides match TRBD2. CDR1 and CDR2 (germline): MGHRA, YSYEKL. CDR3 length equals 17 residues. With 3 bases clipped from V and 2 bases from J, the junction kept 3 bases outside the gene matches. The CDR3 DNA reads TGCGCCAGCAGCCAGACTAGCGGGACGACTGGGGCCAACGTCCTGACTTTC. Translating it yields CASSQTSGTTGANVLTF.

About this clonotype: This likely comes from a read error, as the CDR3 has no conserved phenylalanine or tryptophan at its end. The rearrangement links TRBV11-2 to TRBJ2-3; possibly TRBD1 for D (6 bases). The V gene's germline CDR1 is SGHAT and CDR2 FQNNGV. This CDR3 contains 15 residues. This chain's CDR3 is CTNSLQGPGIDTQYL. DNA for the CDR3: TGTACGAACAGCTTACAGGGCCCGGGAATCGATACGCAGTATCTT.

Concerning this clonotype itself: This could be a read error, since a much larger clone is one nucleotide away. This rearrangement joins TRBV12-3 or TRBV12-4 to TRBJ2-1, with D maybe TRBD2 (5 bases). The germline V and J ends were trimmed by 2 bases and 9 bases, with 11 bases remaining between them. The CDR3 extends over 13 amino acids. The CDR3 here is CASSLQLGSEQFF. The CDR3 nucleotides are TGTGCCAGCAGTTTACAACTAGGGTCTGAGCAGTTCTTC.